A single sample gave rise to the 16 T cell receptor beta chains below, sequenced in a study of T cell repertoires in ileal Crohn's disease. The sample's time point: neoterminal ileum biopsy at postoperative endoscopy, about 6 months after surgery. The table came from immunoSEQ multiplex PCR; TCRdb's copy has only in-frame clones and leaves some out. The data hold tens of thousands of clones, with 85% to 90% observed a single time. The specimen sequenced was ileal tissue. The receptors come from an adult with Crohn's disease.

The chain links TRBV9 to TRBJ2-7; weak D call: TRBD2 (6 bases). From germline, CDR1 is SGDLS and CDR2 YYNGEE. The CDR3 is made up of 15 amino acids. Trimming took 0 bases from V and 3 from J, leaving 13 bases between them. For the CDR3, the DNA is TGTGCCAGCAGCGTAGGGGGGGAAGTAGACTACGAGCAGTACTTC. Its protein product is CASSVGGEVDYEQYF.

The chain joins TRBV6-1 to TRBJ1-5; 7 nucleotides agree with TRBD1. Germline-derived CDR1 and CDR2 are MNHNS and SASEGT. The CDR3 loop spans 15 amino acids. J gave up 2 bases and V 8 bases, and 9 bases lay outside the gene matches. CDR3 sequence reads: CASSSSTGGNQPQHF. The CDR3 nucleotides read TGTGCCAGCTCCAGTTCTACAGGGGGCAATCAGCCCCAGCATTTT.

This clone turned up a few times. The genes are TRBV4-3 and TRBJ2-5; D is unclear. The CDR3 loop spans 16 amino acids. The germline V gene encodes CDR1 LGHNA and CDR2 YSLEER. V lost 1 base and J lost 7, with 19 bases in between. The CDR3 sequence: CASSQGIGASGGTQYF. The CDR3 region has the DNA TGCGCCAGCAGCCAAGGGATAGGAGCGAGTGGTGGGACCCAGTACTTC.

The V gene is TRBV11-3, the J gene TRBJ2-5; 10 bases fit TRBD2. The germline V gene has CDR1 SGHNT and CDR2 YENEEA. Trimming took 3 bases from V and 4 from J; bases not matched to a gene: 20. This CDR3 region has 20 residues. The CDR3, as DNA: TGTGCCAGCAGCTTCCCCCCCGGACCTCAAAGCGGGAGGGCCCCAGAGACCCAGTACTTC. As protein: CASSFPPGPQSGRAPETQYF.

The gene calls are TRBV5-4 and TRBJ2-2; no firm D call. The CDR3 totals 13 residues. Germline CDR1 and CDR2: SGHNT and YYREEE (reference sequence). Trimming removed 2 bases from V and 5 bases from J, with 7 bases in between. This CDR3 reads CASSFVATGELFF. The CDR3 DNA follows: TGTGCCAGCAGCTTTGTGGCTACCGGGGAGCTGTTTTTT.

The chain recombines TRBV10-2 with TRBJ2-3, with a weak D call TRBD2 (7 bases). Germline CDR1 is WSHSY and CDR2 is SAAADI. V lost 3 bases and J lost 12, with 16 bases in between. The CDR3 runs 13 residues. The CDR3 bases are TGCGCCAGCAGTGATAGGGGGGGGGTATATCAGTATTTT. It translates to CASSDRGGVYQYF.

V is TRBV4-1 and J is TRBJ2-3, with D perhaps TRBD1 (5 bases). The germline V and J ends were trimmed by 6 bases and 3 bases, with 19 bases remaining between them. The CDR3 runs 16 residues. CDR1 and CDR2 from the germline V gene are MGHRA and YSYEKL. The chain's CDR3 is CASRQVQAALTDTQYF. The CDR3 bases are TGCGCCAGCAGACAGGTTCAAGCCGCACTGACAGATACGCAGTATTTT.

The V call is TRBV25-1, the J call TRBJ1-5, with D possibly matching TRBD1 (5 bases). V was trimmed by 9 bases and J by 3 bases, leaving 15 bases between them. CDR3 size: 14 residues. CDR1 is MGHDK, CDR2 SYGVNS, per germline. The DNA of the CDR3 is TGTGCCAGTGCGGGGGATCGGGACAATCAGCCCCAGCATTTT. It is translated as CASAGDRDNQPQHF.

There are a few counts of this clone. This rearrangement joins TRBV7-9 to TRBJ1-1; D might be TRBD1 (6 bases). The V end was cut by 5 bases, the J end by 5 bases, with 12 bases between. Germline V lookup: CDR1 SEHNR, CDR2 FQNEAQ (reference sequence). The CDR3 runs to 13 residues. The CDR3 here is CASSAQGGTEAFF. DNA of the CDR3: TGTGCCAGCAGCGCACAGGGTGGGACTGAAGCTTTCTTT.

The CDR3 protein is CASSVDRDSVPKNIQYF. The CDR3 DNA is TGTGCCAGCAGCGTCGACAGGGATTCGGTCCCCAAAAACATTCAGTACTTC. This chain uses TRBV9 with TRBJ2-4; 7 nucleotides agree with TRBD1. Germline values: CDR1 SGDLS, CDR2 YYNGEE. This CDR3 is built from 17 residues. Trimming took 2 bases from V and 2 from J; bases not matched to a gene: 10.

The rearrangement links TRBV7-8 to TRBJ2-7; 14 nucleotides match TRBD2. The CDR3 length is 16 residues. V lost 4 bases, J lost 7 bases, and 9 bases stayed unmatched. Germline V gene sequence: CDR1 SGHVS, CDR2 FQNEAQ. The CDR3 sequence is CASSSTSGRAVYEQYF. CDR3 nucleotide sequence: TGTGCCAGCAGCTCGACTAGCGGGAGGGCCGTATATGAGCAGTACTTC.

V usage is TRBV6-1 and J usage is TRBJ1-5; TRBD1 aligns across 9 bases. V was clipped by 4 bases and J by 3 bases; unmatched bases: 7. In germline, CDR1 is MNHNS, CDR2 SASEGT. CDR3 length: 16 residues. The DNA of the CDR3 is TGTGCCAGCAGTGGCAGACAGGGGGGAATCAATCAGCCCCAGCATTTT. This sequence encodes CASSGRQGGINQPQHF.

V and J are TRBV15 and TRBJ1-2; the D gene is possibly TRBD1 (5 bases). Deletions cut 0 bases from V and 5 bases from J, with 16 bases between. Germline CDR1 is LNHNV and CDR2 is YYDKDF (reference sequence). The CDR3 totals 16 residues. CDR3 region: CATSREGGSPSYGYTF. DNA of the CDR3: TGTGCCACCAGCAGAGAGGGGGGTTCACCTTCATATGGCTACACCTTC.

The chain employs TRBV29-1 and TRBJ2-7; D gene ambiguous. Germline values: CDR1 SQVTM, CDR2 ANQGSEA. Between the trimmed V and J ends, which lost 0 bases and 5 bases, there was a span of 8 bases. There are 12 residues in the CDR3. The CDR3: CSVEDGVDEQYV. The DNA for the CDR3 is TGCAGCGTTGAAGATGGAGTCGACGAGCAGTACGTC.

This rearrangement joins TRBV2 to TRBJ1-2; D perhaps matches TRBD1 (6 bases). V dropped 6 bases and J dropped 13 bases, with 36 bases sitting between them. Germline V gene sequence: CDR1 SNHLY, CDR2 FYNNEI. The CDR3 loop spans 18 amino acids. The CDR3 DNA is TGTGCCAGCAGGGCCCTACGAAAAAAAATCCTTTTCGGGAGGGGGTTCACCTTC. Translated: CASRALRKKILFGRGFTF.

The V call is TRBV5-6, the J call TRBJ1-1; D unclear. Germline V gene sequence: CDR1 SGHDT, CDR2 YYEEEE. The V gene lost 4 bases and the J gene lost 0 bases, with 4 bases spanning the gap. The length of the CDR3 is 12 residues. The CDR3, as DNA: TGTGCCAGCAGCCCCATGAACACTGAAGCTTTCTTT. Amino acid sequence: CASSPMNTEAFF. The whole variable domain, filled in from reference TRBV5-6 and TRBJ1-1, reads DAGVTQSPTHLIKTRGQQVTLRCSPKSGHDTVSWYQQALGQGPQFIFQYYEEEERQRGNFPDRFSGHQFPNYSSELNVNALLLGDSALYLCASSPMNTEAFFGQGTRLTVV.